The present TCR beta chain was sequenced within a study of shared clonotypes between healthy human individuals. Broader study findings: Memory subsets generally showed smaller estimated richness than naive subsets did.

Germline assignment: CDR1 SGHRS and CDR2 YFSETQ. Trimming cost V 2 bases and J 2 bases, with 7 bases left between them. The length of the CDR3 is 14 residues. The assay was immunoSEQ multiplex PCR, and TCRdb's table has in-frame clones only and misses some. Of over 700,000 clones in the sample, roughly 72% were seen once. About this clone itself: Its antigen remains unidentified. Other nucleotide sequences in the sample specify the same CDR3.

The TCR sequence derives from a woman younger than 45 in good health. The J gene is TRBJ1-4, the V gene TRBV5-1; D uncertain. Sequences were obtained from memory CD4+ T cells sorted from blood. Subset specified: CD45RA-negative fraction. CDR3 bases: TGCGCCAGCAGCTTAACAACGACTAATGAAAAACTGTTTTTT. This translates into CASSLTTTNEKLFF. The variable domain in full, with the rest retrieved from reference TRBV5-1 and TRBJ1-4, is KAGVTQTPRYLIKTRGQQVTLSCSPISGHRSVSWYQQTPGQGLQFLFEYFSETQRNKGNFPGRFSGRQFSNSRSEMNVSTLELGDSALYLCASSLTTTNEKLFFGSGTQLSVL.